This entry lists 4 T cell receptor beta chains sequenced from one sample in a study of cytomegalovirus exposure and HLA in healthy donors. The PCR ran on 60 Vbeta and 13 Jbeta primers. This table comes from immunoSEQ multiplex PCR, and its TCRdb copy is limited to in-frame clones, with some not included. Of approximately 160,000 clones in the sample, 65% to 90% were seen once. Sequences were obtained from PBMCs. The receptors were sampled from a human donor in good health.

The rearrangement links TRBV27 to TRBJ2-5; no definite D call. Trimming stripped 5 bases from V and 5 bases from J, with 15 bases between. The CDR3 is 14 amino acids. CDR1 and CDR2 (germline): MNHEY, SMNVEV (reference sequence). CDR3 loop: CASSPLSGWETQYF. The CDR3 DNA reads as TGTGCCAGCAGTCCCCTCTCCGGGTGGGAGACCCAGTACTTC.

This rearrangement joins TRBV29-1 to TRBJ2-5; 13 bases align to TRBD2. In germline, CDR1 is SQVTM, CDR2 ANQGSEA. This CDR3 is built from 15 residues. Losses at the gene ends were 6 bases for V and 2 bases for J; bases not matched to a gene: 6. The CDR3 DNA follows: TGCAGCGTCCGAGGACTAGCGGGGGTTCAAGAGACCCAGTACTTC. Translated: CSVRGLAGVQETQYF.

The chain carries TRBV25-1 and TRBJ2-3; D possibly corresponds to TRBD2 (6 bases). CDR1 and CDR2 (germline): MGHDK, SYGVNS. The CDR3 runs 15 residues. V lost 6 bases and J 0 bases, leaving 13 bases between the germline ends. CDR3 in amino acids: CASSGPGDSTDTQYF. The CDR3 DNA sequence: TGTGCCAGCAGCGGGCCGGGGGATAGCACAGATACGCAGTATTTT.

The chain recombines TRBV10-3 with TRBJ1-1; D call uncertain. The CDR3 sequence is 12 residues long. Germline values: CDR1 ENHRY, CDR2 SYGVKD. CDR3 nucleotides: TGTGCATCGATGGGAGGGAGCACTGAAGCTTTCTTT. Translated, it gives CASMGGSTEAFF.